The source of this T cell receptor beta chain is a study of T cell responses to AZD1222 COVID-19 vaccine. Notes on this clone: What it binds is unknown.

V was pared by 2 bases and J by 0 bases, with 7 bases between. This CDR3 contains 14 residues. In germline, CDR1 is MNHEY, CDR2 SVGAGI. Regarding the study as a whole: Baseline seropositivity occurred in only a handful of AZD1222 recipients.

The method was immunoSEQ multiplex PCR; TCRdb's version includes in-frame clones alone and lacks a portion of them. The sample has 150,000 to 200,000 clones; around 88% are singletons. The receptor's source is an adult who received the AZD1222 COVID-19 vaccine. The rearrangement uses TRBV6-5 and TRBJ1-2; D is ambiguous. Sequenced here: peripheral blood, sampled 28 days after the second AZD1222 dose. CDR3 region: CASSYMAANYGYTF. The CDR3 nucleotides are TGTGCCAGCAGTTACATGGCCGCTAACTATGGCTACACCTTC.